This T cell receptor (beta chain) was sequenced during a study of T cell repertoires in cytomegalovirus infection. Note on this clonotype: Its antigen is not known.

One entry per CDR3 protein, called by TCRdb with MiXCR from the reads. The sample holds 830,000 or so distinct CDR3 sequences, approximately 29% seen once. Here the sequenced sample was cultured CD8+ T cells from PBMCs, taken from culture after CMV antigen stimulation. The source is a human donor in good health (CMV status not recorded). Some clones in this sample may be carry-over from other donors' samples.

The CDR3 DNA reads TGCAGTGCAAGGGGTTTGATCGGGCTGGTGTGGGACACTGAAGCTTTCTTT. Its protein product is CSARGLIGLVWDTEAFF. The V gene is TRBV20-1, the J gene TRBJ1-1; D possibly corresponds to TRBD1 (5 bases). The CDR3 runs 17 residues. Germline V gene lookup returns CDR1 DFQATT and CDR2 SNEGSKA (reference sequence). V shed 6 bases and J shed 3 bases, with 26 bases lying between them.